This T cell receptor beta chain was identified in a study of blood T cell repertoires in COVID-19. Assay used: immunoSEQ multiplex PCR; TCRdb lists only in-frame clones, some missing. This table holds about 68,000 clones, around 90% found once. The CDR3 sequence is 13 residues long. Trimming removed 5 bases at V and 5 bases at J, with 11 bases between. Germline V gene data show CDR1 as SGHNT and CDR2 as YENEEA. This TCR derives from a human donor in a cohort sampled during active COVID-19. The chain links TRBV11-3 to TRBJ2-3, with a possible D match to TRBD2 (6 bases). Sequenced material: peripheral blood. The CDR3 region has the DNA TGTGCCAGCAGCGGCGCGGGGAGAGATACGCAGTATTTT. It translates to CASSGAGRDTQYF.